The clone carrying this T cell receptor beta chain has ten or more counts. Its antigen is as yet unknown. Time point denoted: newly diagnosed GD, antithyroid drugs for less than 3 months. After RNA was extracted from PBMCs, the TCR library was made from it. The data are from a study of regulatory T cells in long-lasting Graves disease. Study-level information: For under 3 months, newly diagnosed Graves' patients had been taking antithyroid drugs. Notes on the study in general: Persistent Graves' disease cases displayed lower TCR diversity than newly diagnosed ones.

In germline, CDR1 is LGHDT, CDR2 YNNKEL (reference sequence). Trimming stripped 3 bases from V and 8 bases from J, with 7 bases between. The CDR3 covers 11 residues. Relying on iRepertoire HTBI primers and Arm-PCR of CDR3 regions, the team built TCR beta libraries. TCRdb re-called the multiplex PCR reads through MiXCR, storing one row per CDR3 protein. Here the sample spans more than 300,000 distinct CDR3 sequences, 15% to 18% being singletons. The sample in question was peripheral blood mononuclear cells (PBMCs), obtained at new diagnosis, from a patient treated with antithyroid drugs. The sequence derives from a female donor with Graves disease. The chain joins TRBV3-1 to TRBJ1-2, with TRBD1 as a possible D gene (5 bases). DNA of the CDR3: TGTGCCAGCAGCCACAGGGAAGGCTACACCTTC. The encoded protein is CASSHREGYTF. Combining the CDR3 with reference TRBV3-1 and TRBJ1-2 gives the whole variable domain DTAVSQTPKYLVTQMGNDKSIKCEQNLGHDTMYWYKQDSKKFLKIMFSYNNKELIINETVPNRFSPKSPDKAHLNLHINSLELGDSAVYFCASSHREGYTFGSGTRLTVV.